A selection of T cell receptor beta chains follows, all from one sample in a study of CD8 T cells in Susac syndrome. TCRdb reanalysed the immunoSEQ multiplex PCR reads using MiXCR and keeps one entry per CDR3 protein. The sample comprises around 79,000 distinct CDR3 sequences, 94% of which are singletons, and roughly 0.5% rests with the top ten. The sample consisted of CD8+ T cells from PBMCs. Receptors were obtained from a human donor with Susac syndrome. Both conserved end residues are part of each CDR3. The order of the fields is clone size, D gene, J gene, V gene, CDR3 DNA, CDR3 protein. D genes are given only for firm matches. Size is stated for part of the rows, as once, few or many counts, or as a class when the clone is expanded.

size: NA; D: NA; J: TRBJ1-1; V: TRBV6-6; DNA: TGTGCCAGCAGTCAGCGGACAGTGAACACTGAAGCTTTCTTT; CDR3: CASSQRTVNTEAFF
size: NA; D: TRBD1; J: TRBJ1-4; V: TRBV3-1; DNA: TGTGCCAGCAGCACATTAGACAGGGGTGGCGAAAAACTGTTTTTT; CDR3: CASSTLDRGGEKLFF
size: NA; D: NA; J: TRBJ1-2; V: TRBV14; DNA: TGTGCCAGCGGGTCACAGGGCTACTATGGCTACACCTTC; CDR3: CASGSQGYYGYTF
size: NA; D: NA; J: TRBJ2-3; V: TRBV12-3/TRBV12-4; DNA: TGTGCCAGCAGTGCCGGGGGCAGTACAGATACGCAGTATTTT; CDR3: CASSAGGSTDTQYF
size: NA; D: NA; J: TRBJ1-6; V: TRBV12-3/TRBV12-4; DNA: TGTGCCAGCAGTTTCCCTGCAGGGGAAAGCTCCTATAATTCACCCCTCCACTTT; CDR3: CASSFPAGESSYNSPLHF
size: NA; D: NA; J: TRBJ2-7; V: TRBV2; DNA: TGTGCCAGCAGTGGGTTAATGAGGTTGGATCACTACGAGCAGTACTTC; CDR3: CASSGLMRLDHYEQYF
size: NA; D: TRBD2; J: TRBJ2-1; V: TRBV5-4; DNA: TGTGCCAGCAGCCCGGGACTAGCGGTTCATGAGCAGTTCTTC; CDR3: CASSPGLAVHEQFF
size: NA; D: NA; J: TRBJ1-4; V: TRBV12-5; DNA: TGTGCTAGTCGTTGGGACAATAATGAAAAACTGTTTTTT; CDR3: CASRWDNNEKLFF
size: NA; D: NA; J: TRBJ2-3; V: TRBV6-4; DNA: TGTGCCGGTCACGCTACCAAGGCCGCTAGCACAGATACGCAGTATTTT; CDR3: CAGHATKAASTDTQYF
size: NA; D: TRBD2; J: TRBJ2-3; V: TRBV3-1; DNA: TGTGCCAGCAGCCAAGGTCCCCCCAGCGGGGACCGCACAGATACGCAGTATTTT; CDR3: CASSQGPPSGDRTDTQYF
size: NA; D: TRBD1; J: TRBJ2-3; V: TRBV11-2; DNA: TGTGCCAGCAGCTCTCCGGGACAGGGGAAGGATACGCAGTATTTT; CDR3: CASSSPGQGKDTQYF
size: NA; D: TRBD1; J: TRBJ1-5; V: TRBV20-1; DNA: TGCAGTGCTAGAGGGGTTCCTACAGGGGTTTCCCACCCCCAGCATTTT; CDR3: CSARGVPTGVSHPQHF
size: NA; D: TRBD1; J: TRBJ2-7; V: TRBV14; DNA: TGTGCCAGCAGCTCCAGGGGGCGGCCTGGCGAGCAGTACTTC; CDR3: CASSSRGRPGEQYF
size: NA; D: NA; J: TRBJ2-1; V: TRBV13; DNA: TGTGCCAGCAGCGCCGGGTCTTTCAATGAGCAGTTCTTC; CDR3: CASSAGSFNEQFF
size: NA; D: NA; J: TRBJ2-6; V: TRBV30; DNA: TGTGCCTGGAGTGAAAGCAGGACTGGGGCCAACGTCCTGACTTTC; CDR3: CAWSESRTGANVLTF
size: NA; D: TRBD1; J: TRBJ2-7; V: TRBV7-9; DNA: TGTGCCAGCAGCCCGGACAGGTTCCGTGACTACGAGCAGTACTTC; CDR3: CASSPDRFRDYEQYF
size: NA; D: NA; J: TRBJ2-2; V: TRBV27; DNA: TGTGCCAGCAGTTCCGACAACGGCGTGAACACCGGGGAGCTGTTTTTT; CDR3: CASSSDNGVNTGELFF
size: NA; D: NA; J: TRBJ2-1; V: TRBV7-8; DNA: TGTGCCAGCAGCTTAGAATCCAGCTCCTACAATGAGCAGTTCTTC; CDR3: CASSLESSSYNEQFF
size: NA; D: TRBD2; J: TRBJ2-1; V: TRBV29-1; DNA: TGCAGCGTTGACGGGGGGAGCTCCTACAATGAGCAGTTCTTC; CDR3: CSVDGGSSYNEQFF
size: NA; D: NA; J: TRBJ2-7; V: TRBV7-9; DNA: TGTGCCAGCGTCGACGGGGTGAACCCCTACGAGCAGTACTTC; CDR3: CASVDGVNPYEQYF
size: NA; D: NA; J: TRBJ1-1; V: TRBV10-2; DNA: TGCGCCAGCAGCGTAGAGGGGCGCAAAGCTTTCTTT; CDR3: CASSVEGRKAFF
size: NA; D: NA; J: TRBJ2-7; V: TRBV6-5; DNA: TGTGCCAGCAGTTACAGGGGCCGCTACGAGCAGTACTTC; CDR3: CASSYRGRYEQYF
size: NA; D: TRBD1; J: TRBJ1-1; V: TRBV7-9; DNA: TGTGCCAGCAGCTTAGGAGGGGGCAATACTGAAGCTTTCTTT; CDR3: CASSLGGGNTEAFF
size: once; D: NA; J: TRBJ1-2; V: TRBV7-3; DNA: TGTGCCAGCAGCCCAAACCACGGCAATGGCTACACCTTC; CDR3: CASSPNHGNGYTF
size: once; D: NA; J: TRBJ1-2; V: TRBV19; DNA: TGTGCCAGCGGGGGCGCATTCCGAGCGGACTATGGCTACACCTTC; CDR3: CASGGAFRADYGYTF
size: NA; D: NA; J: TRBJ1-5; V: TRBV19; DNA: TGTGCCAGTAGCACCGGGCCTTTAGGAGGCCAGCCCCAGCATTTT; CDR3: CASSTGPLGGQPQHF
size: NA; D: TRBD1; J: TRBJ2-1; V: TRBV27; DNA: TGTGCCAGCAGTTTCGGGACAGTGGATGAGCAGTTCTTC; CDR3: CASSFGTVDEQFF
size: NA; D: NA; J: TRBJ1-1; V: TRBV7-9; DNA: TGTGCCAGCCGCGACAGATACACTGAAGCTTTCTTT; CDR3: CASRDRYTEAFF
size: NA; D: NA; J: TRBJ2-7; V: TRBV2; DNA: TGTGCCAGCATCGAGGGGCCCGAGCAGTACTTC; CDR3: CASIEGPEQYF
size: NA; D: TRBD1; J: TRBJ1-3; V: TRBV2; DNA: TGTGCCAGCAGGGGACAGGCACCTGGAAACACCATATATTTT; CDR3: CASRGQAPGNTIYF
size: few; D: NA; J: TRBJ2-7; V: TRBV9; DNA: TGTGCCAGCAGCCCGGACACCTCCTACGAGCAGTACTTC; CDR3: CASSPDTSYEQYF
size: NA; D: TRBD2; J: TRBJ2-1; V: TRBV9; DNA: TGTGCCAGCAGCGTAGCGGGGGGATCCCCCCATGAGCAGTTCTTC; CDR3: CASSVAGGSPHEQFF
size: NA; D: NA; J: TRBJ2-1; V: TRBV20-1; DNA: TGCAGTGCTAGAGATCCGACTAGTAGGAATGAGCAGTTCTTC; CDR3: CSARDPTSRNEQFF
size: NA; D: NA; J: TRBJ1-1; V: TRBV12-3/TRBV12-4; DNA: TGTGCCAGCAGCCGCCTCACACTAGCCTCGAACACTGAAGCTTTCTTT; CDR3: CASSRLTLASNTEAFF
size: NA; D: NA; J: TRBJ2-1; V: TRBV7-9; DNA: TGTGCCAGCAGCGTCTCTGGCGACCATGAGCAGTTCTTC; CDR3: CASSVSGDHEQFF
size: NA; D: TRBD1; J: TRBJ2-5; V: TRBV28; DNA: TGTGCCAGCAGCGCCGGGACAGGGGGCGCTTTCCAAGAGACCCAGTACTTC; CDR3: CASSAGTGGAFQETQYF